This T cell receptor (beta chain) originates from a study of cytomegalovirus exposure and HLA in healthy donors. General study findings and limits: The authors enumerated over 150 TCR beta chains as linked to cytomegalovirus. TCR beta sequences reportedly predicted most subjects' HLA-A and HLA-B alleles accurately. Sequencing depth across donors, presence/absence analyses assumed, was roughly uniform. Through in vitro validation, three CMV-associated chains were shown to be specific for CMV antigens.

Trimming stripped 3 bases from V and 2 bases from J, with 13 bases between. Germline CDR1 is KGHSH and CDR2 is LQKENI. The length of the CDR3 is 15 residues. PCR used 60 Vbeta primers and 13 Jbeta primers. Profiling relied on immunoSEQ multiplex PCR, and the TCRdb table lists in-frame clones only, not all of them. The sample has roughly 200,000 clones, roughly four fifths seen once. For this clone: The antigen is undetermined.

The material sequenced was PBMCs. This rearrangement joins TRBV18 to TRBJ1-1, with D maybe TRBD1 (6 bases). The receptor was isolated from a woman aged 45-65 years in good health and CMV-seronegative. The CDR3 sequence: CASSPKQGPNTEAFF. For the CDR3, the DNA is TGTGCCAGCTCACCTAAACAGGGCCCCAACACTGAAGCTTTCTTT.